Detailed here is one T cell receptor (beta chain). Its antigen remains undetermined. Within one base of it there is no much larger clone, and no base qualities were kept. The data originate from a study of blood T cell repertoires in COVID-19 (dated by TCRdb to the early 2020s). In terms of the full investigation: Samples covering the acute and convalescent phases of COVID-19 were provided by collaborators in the United States, Italy and Spain. The material from the prospective study consisted of cDNA or gDNA derived from T cells, B-cell-depleted T cells, or PBMCs. Subjects who had been exposed to COVID-19, were actively infected with it, or had recovered from it provided the deeply sampled blood TCRbeta repertoires that made up the dataset. The repertoires were made available in a free public database intended to serve as a resource for research on the immune response to SARS-CoV-2. The samples were drawn from the first 160 participants of the ongoing ImmuneRACE study and from under 1,500 subjects provided by 6 global collaborators. A de-identified subject ID, COVID-19 status, age in years and sex were almost always included in the sample metadata. Where available, HLA class I and class II types were taken from metadata supplied by the sample provider and were not determined by assay-based typing.

Each collaborating institution followed its own protocols to collect whole blood in K2EDTA tubes. For TCRbeta analysis, collaborators shipped samples as frozen whole blood, isolated PBMCs, or DNA extracted from either of those sample types. Broad study findings and their caveats: The amount of clinical and demographic metadata varied by source and participant and was provided uncurated.

Via the germline V gene, CDR1 is SGHTA and CDR2 FQGNSA. The CDR3, cysteine through phenylalanine, is 14 amino acids long. Only the CDR3 DNA stays, 42 bases, in frame from base 1. V loses 5 bases, J loses 3 bases, and the germline ends lie 14 bases apart. The immunoSEQ Assay, a bias-controlled multiplex PCR, was used to amplify TCRbeta CDR3 regions from genomic DNA. The study's processing was this. Nucleated cell counts per sample were estimated from amplification of reference gene primers within the assay. To quantify the absolute abundance of each unique TCRbeta CDR3 rearrangement, sequence reads were collapsed and filtered. For each sample, productive Simpson clonality was calculated by taking the square root of Simpson's diversity index across productive rearrangements. TCRdb retrieved this table from immuneACCESS and kept in-frame rearrangements only. Not all clones are present; in checked studies, unresolved V genes account for under half, and no reason is known for the remainder. The D gene and trimming were derived from the DNA, and the V and J assignments and clone size from that table. The sample has about 140,000 clones on record, about 80% of them singletons. More than 7% of the sample is taken by the ten largest.

The rearrangement combines TRBV7-2 with TRBJ2-7, with a weak D call of TRBD1 (5 bases match). This sequence originates from a human donor in a cohort sampled during active COVID-19. The sequenced sample consisted of peripheral blood. The CDR3 reads CASSPEPGNYEQYF. Here is the DNA: TGTGCCAGCAGCCCGGAACCAGGGAACTACGAGCAGTACTTC.